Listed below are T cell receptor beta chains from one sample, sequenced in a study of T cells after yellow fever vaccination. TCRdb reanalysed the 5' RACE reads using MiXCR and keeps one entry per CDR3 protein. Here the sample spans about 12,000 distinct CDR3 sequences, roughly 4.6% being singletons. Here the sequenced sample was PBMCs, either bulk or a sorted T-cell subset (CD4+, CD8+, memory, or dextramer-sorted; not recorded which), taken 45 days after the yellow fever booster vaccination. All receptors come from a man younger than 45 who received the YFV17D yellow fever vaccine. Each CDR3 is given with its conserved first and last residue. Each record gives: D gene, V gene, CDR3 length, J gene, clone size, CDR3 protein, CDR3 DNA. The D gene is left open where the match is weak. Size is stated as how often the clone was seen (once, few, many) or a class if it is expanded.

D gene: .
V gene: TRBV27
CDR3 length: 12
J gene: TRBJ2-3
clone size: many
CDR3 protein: CATGPALDTQYF
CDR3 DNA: TGTGCCACCGGGCCCGCCCTAGATACGCAGTATTTT

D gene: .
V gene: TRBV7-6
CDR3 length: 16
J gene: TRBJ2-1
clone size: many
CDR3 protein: CASSLDSSGPYNEQFF
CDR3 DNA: TGTGCCAGCAGCTTAGACTCCAGCGGACCCTACAATGAGCAGTTCTTC

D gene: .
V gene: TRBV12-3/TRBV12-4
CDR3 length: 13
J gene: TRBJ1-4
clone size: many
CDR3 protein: CASSFQVNEKLFF
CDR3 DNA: TGTGCCAGCAGTTTCCAAGTAAATGAAAAACTGTTTTTT

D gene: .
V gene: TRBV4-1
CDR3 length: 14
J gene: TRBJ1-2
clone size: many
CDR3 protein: CASKPGGPFNGYTF
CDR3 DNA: TGCGCCAGCAAGCCAGGAGGGCCCTTTAATGGCTACACCTTC

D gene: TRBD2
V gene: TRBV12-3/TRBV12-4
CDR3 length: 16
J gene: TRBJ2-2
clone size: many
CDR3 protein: CASSPGAGGYTGELFF
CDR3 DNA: TGTGCCAGCAGCCCAGGGGCGGGAGGGTACACCGGGGAGCTGTTTTTT

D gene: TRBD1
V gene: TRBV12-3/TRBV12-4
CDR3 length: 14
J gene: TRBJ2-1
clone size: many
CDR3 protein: CASRRQGAQHEQFF
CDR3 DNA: TGTGCCAGCAGACGACAGGGGGCCCAACATGAGCAGTTCTTC

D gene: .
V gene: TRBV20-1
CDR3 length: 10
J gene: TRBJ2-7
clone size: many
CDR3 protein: CSAGGYEQYF
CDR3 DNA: TGCAGTGCTGGGGGATACGAGCAGTACTTC

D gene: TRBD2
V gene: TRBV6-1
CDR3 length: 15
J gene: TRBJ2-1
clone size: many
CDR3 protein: CASSPGTSGVYEQFF
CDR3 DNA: TGTGCCAGCAGTCCCGGGACTAGCGGGGTCTATGAGCAGTTCTTC

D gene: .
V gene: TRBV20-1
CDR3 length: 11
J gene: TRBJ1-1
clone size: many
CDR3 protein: CSAISFKEAFF
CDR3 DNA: TGCAGTGCCATATCTTTTAAGGAAGCTTTCTTT

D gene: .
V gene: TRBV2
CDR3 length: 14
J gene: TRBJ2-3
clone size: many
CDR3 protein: CASRFGGSTDTQYF
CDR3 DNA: TGTGCCAGCAGGTTTGGGGGCAGCACAGATACGCAGTATTTT

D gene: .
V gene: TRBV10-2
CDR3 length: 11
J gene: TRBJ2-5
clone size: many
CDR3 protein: CASSGGETQYF
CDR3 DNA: TGCGCCAGCAGTGGGGGGGAGACCCAGTACTTC

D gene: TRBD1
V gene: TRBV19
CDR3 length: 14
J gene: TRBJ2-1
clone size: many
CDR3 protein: CASSKLDREHEQFF
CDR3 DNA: TGTGCCAGTAGTAAACTGGACAGGGAGCATGAGCAGTTCTTC

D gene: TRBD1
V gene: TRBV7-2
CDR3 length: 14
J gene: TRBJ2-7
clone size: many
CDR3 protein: CASSRWTGGDEQYF
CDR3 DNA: TGTGCCAGCAGCCGTTGGACAGGGGGCGACGAGCAGTACTTC

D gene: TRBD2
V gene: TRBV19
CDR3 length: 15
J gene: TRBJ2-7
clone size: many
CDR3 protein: CASSISGSPSYEQYF
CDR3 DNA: TGTGCCAGTAGTATTAGCGGGAGCCCCTCCTACGAGCAGTACTTC

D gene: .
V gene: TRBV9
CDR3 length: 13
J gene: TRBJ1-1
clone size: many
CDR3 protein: CASSVALSTEAFF
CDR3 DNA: TGTGCCAGCAGCGTGGCCCTTTCCACTGAAGCTTTCTTT

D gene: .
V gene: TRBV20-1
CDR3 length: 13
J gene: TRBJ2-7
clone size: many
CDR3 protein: CSARVRGTYEQYF
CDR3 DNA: TGCAGTGCTAGAGTCCGCGGTACCTACGAGCAGTACTTC

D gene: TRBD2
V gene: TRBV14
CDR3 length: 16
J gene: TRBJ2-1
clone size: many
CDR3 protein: CASSQIAGAAYNEQFF
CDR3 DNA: TGTGCCAGCAGCCAGATAGCGGGAGCTGCCTACAATGAGCAGTTCTTC

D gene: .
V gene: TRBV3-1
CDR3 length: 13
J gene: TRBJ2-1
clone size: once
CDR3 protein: CASWWGGLREQFF
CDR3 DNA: TGTGCCAGCTGGTGGGGGGGCCTGAGGGAGCAGTTCTTC

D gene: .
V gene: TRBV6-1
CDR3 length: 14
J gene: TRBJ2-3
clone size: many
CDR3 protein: CASRTSQGADTQYF
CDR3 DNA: TGTGCCAGCAGGACCAGCCAGGGTGCAGATACGCAGTATTTT

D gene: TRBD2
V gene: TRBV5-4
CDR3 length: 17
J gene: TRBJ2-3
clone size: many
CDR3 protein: CASSELSGGLSTDTQYF
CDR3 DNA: TGTGCCAGCAGCGAACTGAGCGGGGGGCTTAGCACAGATACGCAGTATTTT

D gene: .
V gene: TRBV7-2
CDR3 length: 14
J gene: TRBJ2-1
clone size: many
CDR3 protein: CASSLGTTYNEQFF
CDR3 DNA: TGTGCCAGCAGCTTGGGGACAACATACAATGAGCAGTTCTTC

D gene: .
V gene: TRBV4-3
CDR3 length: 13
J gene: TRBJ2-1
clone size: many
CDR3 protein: CASSRQHNNEQFF
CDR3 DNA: TGCGCCAGCAGCCGCCAACATAACAATGAGCAGTTCTTC

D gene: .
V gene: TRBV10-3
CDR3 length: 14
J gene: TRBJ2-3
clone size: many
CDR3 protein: CAISERTSTDTQYF
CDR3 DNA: TGTGCCATCAGTGAAAGGACCTCGACAGATACGCAGTATTTT

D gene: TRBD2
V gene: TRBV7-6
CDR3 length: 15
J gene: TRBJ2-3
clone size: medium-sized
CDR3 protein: CASSLKAGELDTQYF
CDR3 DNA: TGTGCCAGCAGCTTAAAAGCGGGAGAGTTAGATACGCAGTATTTT

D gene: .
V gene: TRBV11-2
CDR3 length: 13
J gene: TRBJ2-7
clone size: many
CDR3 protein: CASSLVYSYEQYF
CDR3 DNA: TGTGCCAGCAGCTTAGTCTACTCCTACGAGCAGTACTTC

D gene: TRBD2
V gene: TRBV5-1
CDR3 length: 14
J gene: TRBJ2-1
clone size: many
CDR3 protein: CASRGLADHNEQFF
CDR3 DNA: TGCGCCAGCAGGGGACTAGCGGACCACAATGAGCAGTTCTTC

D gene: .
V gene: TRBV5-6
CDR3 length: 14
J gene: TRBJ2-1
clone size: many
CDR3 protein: CASSLGVVYHEQFF
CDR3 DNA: TGTGCCAGCAGCCTAGGAGTAGTTTACCACGAGCAGTTCTTC

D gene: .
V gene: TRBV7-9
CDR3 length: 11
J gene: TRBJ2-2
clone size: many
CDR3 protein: CASSFHGELFF
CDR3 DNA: TGTGCCAGCAGCTTCCACGGGGAGCTGTTTTTT

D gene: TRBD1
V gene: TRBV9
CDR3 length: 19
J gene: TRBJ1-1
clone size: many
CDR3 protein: CASSVEVGGQGPLNTEAFF
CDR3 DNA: TGTGCCAGCAGCGTAGAGGTGGGGGGACAGGGTCCCTTGAACACTGAAGCTTTCTTT

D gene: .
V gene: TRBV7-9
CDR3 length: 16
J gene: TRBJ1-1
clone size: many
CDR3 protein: CASSSLTTRTGTEAFF
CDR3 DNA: TGTGCCAGCAGCTCACTAACAACTAGGACTGGGACTGAAGCTTTCTTT

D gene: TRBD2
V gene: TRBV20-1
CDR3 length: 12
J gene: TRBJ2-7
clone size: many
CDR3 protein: CSARGVAGEQYF
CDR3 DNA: TGCAGTGCCAGGGGAGTAGCGGGGGAGCAGTACTTC

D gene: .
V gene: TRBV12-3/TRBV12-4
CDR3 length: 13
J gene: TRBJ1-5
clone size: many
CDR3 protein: CASSRGRNQPQHF
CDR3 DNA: TGTGCCAGCAGCCGTGGACGCAATCAGCCCCAGCATTTT

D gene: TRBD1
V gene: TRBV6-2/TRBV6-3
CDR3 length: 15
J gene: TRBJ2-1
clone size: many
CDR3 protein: CASSTPGTAINEQFF
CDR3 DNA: TGTGCCAGCAGTACTCCCGGGACAGCGATCAATGAGCAGTTCTTC

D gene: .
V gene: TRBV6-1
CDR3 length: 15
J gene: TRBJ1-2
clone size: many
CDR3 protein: CASSDGTDLNYGYTF
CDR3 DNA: TGTGCCAGCAGCGATGGGACCGATCTTAACTATGGCTACACCTTC

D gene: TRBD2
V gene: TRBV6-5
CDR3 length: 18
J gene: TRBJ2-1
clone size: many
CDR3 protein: CASSYSWGAAGRFNEQFF
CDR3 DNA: TGTGCCAGCAGTTACTCGTGGGGTGCAGCGGGAAGGTTCAATGAGCAGTTCTTC

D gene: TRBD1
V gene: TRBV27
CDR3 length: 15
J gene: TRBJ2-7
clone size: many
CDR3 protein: CASSPKRQGAYEQYF
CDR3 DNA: TGTGCCAGCAGCCCTAAGAGACAGGGGGCTTACGAGCAGTACTTC

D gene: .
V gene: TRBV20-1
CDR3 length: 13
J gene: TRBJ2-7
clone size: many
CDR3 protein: CSAQLGTGYEQYF
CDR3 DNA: TGCAGTGCTCAGCTGGGGACGGGTTACGAGCAGTACTTC

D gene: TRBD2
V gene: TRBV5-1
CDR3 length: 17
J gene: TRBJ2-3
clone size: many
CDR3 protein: CASSPSPSGSLVDTQYF
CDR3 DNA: TGCGCCAGCAGCCCTTCGCCTAGCGGGAGTTTGGTAGATACGCAGTATTTT

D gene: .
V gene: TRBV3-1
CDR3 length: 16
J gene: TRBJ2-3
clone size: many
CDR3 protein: CASSLTSGSSTDTQYF
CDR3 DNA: TGTGCCAGCAGCCTAACGAGCGGGTCTAGCACAGATACGCAGTATTTT

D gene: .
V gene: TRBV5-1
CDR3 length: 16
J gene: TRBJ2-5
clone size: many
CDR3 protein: CASSLRPPEHQETQYF
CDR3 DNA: TGCGCCAGCAGCTTAAGGCCACCGGAGCACCAAGAGACCCAGTACTTC

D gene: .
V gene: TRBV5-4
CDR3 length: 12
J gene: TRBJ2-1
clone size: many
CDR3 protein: CASSLEGDEQFF
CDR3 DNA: TGTGCCAGCAGCTTGGAGGGGGATGAGCAGTTCTTC

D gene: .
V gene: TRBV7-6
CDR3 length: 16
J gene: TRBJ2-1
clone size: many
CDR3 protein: CASSLLGTGRYNEQFF
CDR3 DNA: TGTGCCAGCAGCTTATTGGGAACAGGGCGATACAATGAGCAGTTCTTC

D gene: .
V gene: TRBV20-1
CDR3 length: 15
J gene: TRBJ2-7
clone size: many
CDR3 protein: CSARPDQGGIREQYF
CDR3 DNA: TGCAGTGCTAGGCCGGACCAGGGAGGTATTCGCGAGCAGTACTTC

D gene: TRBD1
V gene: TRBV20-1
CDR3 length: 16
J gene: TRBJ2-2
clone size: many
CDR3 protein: CSASNRGASNTGELFF
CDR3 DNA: TGCAGTGCTAGTAACAGGGGGGCCTCGAACACCGGGGAGCTGTTTTTT

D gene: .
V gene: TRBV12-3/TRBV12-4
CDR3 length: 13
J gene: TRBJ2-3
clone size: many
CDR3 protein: CASSLPGPHTQYF
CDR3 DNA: TGTGCCAGCAGTCTTCCGGGACCACATACGCAGTATTTT

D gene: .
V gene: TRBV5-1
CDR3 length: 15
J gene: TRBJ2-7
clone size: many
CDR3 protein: CASSLGRDTTYEQYF
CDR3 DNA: TGCGCCAGCAGCTTGGGCCGGGACACAACCTACGAGCAGTACTTC

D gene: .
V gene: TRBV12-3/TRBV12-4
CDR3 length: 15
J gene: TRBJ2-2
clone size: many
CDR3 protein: CASSLGSGGPGELFF
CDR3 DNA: TGTGCCAGCAGTTTAGGAAGCGGCGGACCCGGGGAGCTGTTTTTT

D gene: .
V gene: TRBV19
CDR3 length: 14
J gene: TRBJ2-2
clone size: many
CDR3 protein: CASTDTGDTGELFF
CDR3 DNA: TGTGCCAGTACCGATACGGGGGACACCGGGGAGCTGTTTTTT

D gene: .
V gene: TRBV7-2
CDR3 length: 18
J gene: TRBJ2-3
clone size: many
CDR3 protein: CASSAHGATRIELDTQYF
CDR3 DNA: TGTGCCAGCAGCGCCCACGGGGCCACTAGAATTGAATTAGATACGCAGTATTTT

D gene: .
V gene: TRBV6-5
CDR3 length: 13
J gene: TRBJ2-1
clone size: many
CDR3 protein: CASSYGNAGEQFF
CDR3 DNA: TGTGCCAGCAGTTACGGGAACGCCGGTGAGCAGTTCTTC

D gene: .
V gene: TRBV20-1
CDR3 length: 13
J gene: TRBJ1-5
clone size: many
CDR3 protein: CSASPGYGQPQHF
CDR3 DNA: TGCAGTGCTAGTCCGGGTTACGGTCAGCCCCAGCATTTT